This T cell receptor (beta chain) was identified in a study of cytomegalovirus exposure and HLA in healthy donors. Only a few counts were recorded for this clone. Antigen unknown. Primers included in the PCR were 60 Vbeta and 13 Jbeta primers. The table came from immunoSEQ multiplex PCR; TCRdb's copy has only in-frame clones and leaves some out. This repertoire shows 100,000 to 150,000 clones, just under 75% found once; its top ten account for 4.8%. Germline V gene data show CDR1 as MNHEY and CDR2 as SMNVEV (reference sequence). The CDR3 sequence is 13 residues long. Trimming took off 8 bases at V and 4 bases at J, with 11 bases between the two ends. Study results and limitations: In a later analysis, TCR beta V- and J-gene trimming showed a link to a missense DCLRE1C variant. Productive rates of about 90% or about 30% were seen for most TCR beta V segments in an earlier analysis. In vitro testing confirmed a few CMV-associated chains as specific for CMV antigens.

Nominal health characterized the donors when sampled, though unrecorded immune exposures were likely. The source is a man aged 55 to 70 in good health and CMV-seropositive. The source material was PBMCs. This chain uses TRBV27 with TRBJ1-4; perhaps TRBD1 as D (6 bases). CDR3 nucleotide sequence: TGTGCCAGCCGGACAGTCGTTAATGAAAAACTGTTTTTT. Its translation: CASRTVVNEKLFF.